One TCR beta chain is described in this entry. Its antigen is still unknown. The data belong to a study of cytomegalovirus exposure and HLA in healthy donors. Findings of the study overall: There were 164 TCR beta chains listed as cytomegalovirus-associated. Presence/absence comparisons presumed near-even sequencing depth among donors. In a later analysis, specific HLA alleles were associated with 15,000 or so TCR beta sequences at a 0.05 false discovery rate.

The germline V and J ends were trimmed by 8 bases and 0 bases, with 13 bases remaining between them. CDR1 and CDR2 (germline): SEHNR, FQNEAQ (reference sequence). The CDR3 contains 14 residues. Amplification used 60 Vbeta primers and 13 Jbeta primers. The protocol was immunoSEQ multiplex PCR, while the TCRdb copy is restricted to in-frame clones and leaves out a portion. The table has some 77,000 clones, roughly 85% seen once. The sequencing sample was made of PBMCs. This rearrangement joins TRBV7-9 to TRBJ2-5; perhaps TRBD2 as D (5 bases). This TCR derives from a man younger than 40 in good health and CMV-seronegative. This chain's CDR3 is CASCTSGYQETQYF. For the CDR3, the DNA is TGTGCCAGCTGCACCTCGGGGTACCAAGAGACCCAGTACTTC.